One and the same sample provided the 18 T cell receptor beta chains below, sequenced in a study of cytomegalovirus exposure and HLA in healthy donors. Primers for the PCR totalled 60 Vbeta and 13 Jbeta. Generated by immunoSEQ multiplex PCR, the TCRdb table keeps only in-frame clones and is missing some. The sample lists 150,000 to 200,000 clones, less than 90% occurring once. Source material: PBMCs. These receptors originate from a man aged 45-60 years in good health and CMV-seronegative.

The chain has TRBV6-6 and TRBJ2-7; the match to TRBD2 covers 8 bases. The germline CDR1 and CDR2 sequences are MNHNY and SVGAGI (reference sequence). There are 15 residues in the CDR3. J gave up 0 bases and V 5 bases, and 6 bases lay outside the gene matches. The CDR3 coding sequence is TGTGCCAGCAGTGGGAGCGGGGGCCTCTCCTACGAGCAGTACTTC. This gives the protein CASSGSGGLSYEQYF.

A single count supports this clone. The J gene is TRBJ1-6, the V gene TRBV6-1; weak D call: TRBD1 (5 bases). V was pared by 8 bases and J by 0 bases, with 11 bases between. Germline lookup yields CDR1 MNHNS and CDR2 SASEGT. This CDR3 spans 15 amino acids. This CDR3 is CASGQGDSYNSPLHF. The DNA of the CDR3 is TGTGCCAGCGGACAAGGGGACTCCTATAATTCACCCCTCCACTTT.

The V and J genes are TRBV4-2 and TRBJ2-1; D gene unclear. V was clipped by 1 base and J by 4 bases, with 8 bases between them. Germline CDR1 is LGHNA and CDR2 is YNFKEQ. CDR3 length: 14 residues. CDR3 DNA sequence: TGTGCCAGCAGCCAAGTGTCCCATTACAATGAGCAGTTCTTC. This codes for CASSQVSHYNEQFF.

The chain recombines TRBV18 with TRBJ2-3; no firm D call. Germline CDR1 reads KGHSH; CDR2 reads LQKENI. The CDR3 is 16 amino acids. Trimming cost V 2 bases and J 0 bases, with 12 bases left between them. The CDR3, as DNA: TGTGCCAGCTCACCAATTTTCTCCCTTAGCACAGATACGCAGTATTTT. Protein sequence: CASSPIFSLSTDTQYF.

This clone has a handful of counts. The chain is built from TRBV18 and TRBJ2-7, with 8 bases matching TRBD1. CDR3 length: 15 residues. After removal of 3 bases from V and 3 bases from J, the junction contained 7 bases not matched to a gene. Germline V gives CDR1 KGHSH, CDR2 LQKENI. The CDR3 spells CASSPSATGDYEQYF. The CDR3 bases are TGTGCCAGCTCACCGTCCGCGACAGGGGACTACGAGCAGTACTTC.

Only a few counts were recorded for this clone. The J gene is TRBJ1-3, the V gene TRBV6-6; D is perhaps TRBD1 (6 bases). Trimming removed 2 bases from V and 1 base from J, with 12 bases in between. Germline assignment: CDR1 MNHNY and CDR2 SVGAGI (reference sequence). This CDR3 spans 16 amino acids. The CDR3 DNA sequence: TGTGCCAGCAGTTACGGCGCCAGGGGATCTGGAAACACCATATATTTT. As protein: CASSYGARGSGNTIYF.

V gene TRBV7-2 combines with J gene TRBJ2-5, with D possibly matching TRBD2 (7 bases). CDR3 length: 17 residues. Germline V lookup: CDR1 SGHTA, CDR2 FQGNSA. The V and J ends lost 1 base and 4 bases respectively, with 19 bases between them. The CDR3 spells CASSLGPRGGGVETQYF. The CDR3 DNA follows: TGTGCCAGCAGCTTAGGGCCGAGGGGGGGCGGCGTAGAGACCCAGTACTTC.

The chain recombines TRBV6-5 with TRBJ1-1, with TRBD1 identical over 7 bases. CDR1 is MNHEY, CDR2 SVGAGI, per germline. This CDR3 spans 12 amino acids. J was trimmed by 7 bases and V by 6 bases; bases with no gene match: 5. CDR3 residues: CASRADRDEAFF. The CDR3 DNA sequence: TGTGCCAGCAGGGCAGACAGGGATGAAGCTTTCTTT.

CDR3 in DNA: TGTGCCAGCGGCCCCTTTGGGCGGAACACCGGGGAGCTGTTTTTT. Protein product: CASGPFGRNTGELFF. V and J are TRBV27 and TRBJ2-2; D gene uncertain. Deletions cut 8 bases from V and 1 base from J, with 14 bases between. The CDR3 consists of 15 residues. Germline loops: CDR1 MNHEY, CDR2 SMNVEV (reference sequence).

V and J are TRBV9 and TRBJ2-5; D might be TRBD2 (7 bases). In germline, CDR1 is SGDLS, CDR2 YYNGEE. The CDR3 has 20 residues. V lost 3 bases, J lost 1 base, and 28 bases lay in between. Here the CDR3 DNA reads TGTGCCAGCAGCGAGGGGGTAAAAAGGCGGGAGAAAGATTCCCAAGAGACCCAGTACTTC. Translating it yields CASSEGVKRREKDSQETQYF. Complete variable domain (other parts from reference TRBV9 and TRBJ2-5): DSGVTQTPKHLITATGQRVTLRCSPRSGDLSVYWYQQSLDQGLQFLIQYYNGEERAKGNILERFSAQQFPDLHSELNLSSLELGDSALYFCASSEGVKRREKDSQETQYFGPGTRLLVL.

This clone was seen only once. CDR3 in DNA: TGTGCCAGCAGCCAGACCGGGAGTGAGCAGTTCTTC. This gives the protein CASSQTGSEQFF. The chain uses TRBV6-5 and TRBJ2-1, with D maybe TRBD2 (6 bases). There are 12 residues in the CDR3. Germline CDR1 MNHEY, CDR2 SVGAGI. V lost 6 bases and J lost 9, with 12 bases in between.

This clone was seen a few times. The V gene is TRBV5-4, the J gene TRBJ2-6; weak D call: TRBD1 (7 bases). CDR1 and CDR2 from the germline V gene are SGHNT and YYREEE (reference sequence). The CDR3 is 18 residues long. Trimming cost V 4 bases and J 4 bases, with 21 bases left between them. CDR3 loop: CASSIGRGQGGGANVLTF. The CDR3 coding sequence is TGTGCCAGCAGCATTGGTCGGGGCCAGGGGGGAGGGGCCAACGTCCTGACTTTC.

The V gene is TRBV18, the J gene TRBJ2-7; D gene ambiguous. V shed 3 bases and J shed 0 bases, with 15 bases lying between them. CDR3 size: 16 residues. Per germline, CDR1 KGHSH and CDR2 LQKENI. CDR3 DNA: TGTGCCAGCTCACCCACCGGCGGCCAAAGCTCCTACGAGCAGTACTTC. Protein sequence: CASSPTGGQSSYEQYF.

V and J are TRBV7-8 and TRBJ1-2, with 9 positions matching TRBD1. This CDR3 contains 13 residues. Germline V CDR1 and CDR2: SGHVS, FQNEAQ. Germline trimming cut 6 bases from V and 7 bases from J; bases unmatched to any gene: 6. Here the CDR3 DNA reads TGTGCCAGCAGGTCCGGGACAGGGCTTGGCTACACCTTC. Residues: CASRSGTGLGYTF.

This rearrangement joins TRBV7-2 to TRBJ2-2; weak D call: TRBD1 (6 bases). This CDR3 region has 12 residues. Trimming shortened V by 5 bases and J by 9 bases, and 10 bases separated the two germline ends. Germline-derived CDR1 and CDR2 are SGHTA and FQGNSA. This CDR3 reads CASSPQGRELFF. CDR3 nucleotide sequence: TGTGCCAGCAGCCCCCAGGGGAGGGAGCTGTTTTTT.

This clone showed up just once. CDR3 protein: CASRRDRGETQYF. The CDR3 DNA is TGTGCCAGTAGAAGGGACAGGGGAGAGACCCAGTACTTC. J is TRBJ2-5 and V is TRBV19; 10 positions agree with TRBD1. With 6 bases clipped from V and 4 bases from J, the junction kept 2 bases outside the gene matches. Germline V gene lookup returns CDR1 LNHDA and CDR2 SQIVND (reference sequence). CDR3 length: 13 amino acids.

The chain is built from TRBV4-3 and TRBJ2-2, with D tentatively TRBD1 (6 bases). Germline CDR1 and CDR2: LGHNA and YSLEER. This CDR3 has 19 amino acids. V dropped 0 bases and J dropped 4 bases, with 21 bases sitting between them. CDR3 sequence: CASSQETLSSRGVTGELFF. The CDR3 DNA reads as TGCGCCAGCAGCCAAGAAACATTAAGCTCCAGGGGCGTCACCGGGGAGCTGTTTTTT.

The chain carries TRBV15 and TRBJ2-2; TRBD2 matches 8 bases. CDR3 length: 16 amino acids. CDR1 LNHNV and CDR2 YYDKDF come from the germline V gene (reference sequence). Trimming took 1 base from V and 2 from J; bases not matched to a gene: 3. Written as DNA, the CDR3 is TGTGCCACCAGCAGAGCGGGAGGGATCAACACCGGGGAGCTGTTTTTT. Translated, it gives CATSRAGGINTGELFF.